This T cell receptor (beta chain) was found in a study of metastatic and nonmetastatic thyroid tumors. Across the whole study: It was across blood and tumor or nodule tissue from malignant and benign thyroid patients that repertoires were compared.

TCRdb re-clonotyped the PCR reads via MiXCR. The table shows tens of thousands of clones, with about a quarter occurring only once. Thyroid surgery was preceded by no treatment in any patient. This clone is deemed medium-sized (0.01 to 0.1%). This CDR3 is 14 amino acids long. With 2 bases removed from V and 1 base from J, the gap between germline ends came to 10 bases. Germline V gene data show CDR1 as SGHRS and CDR2 as YFSETQ. This chain connects TRBV5-1 to TRBJ2-7; D may match TRBD1 or TRBD2 (5 bases each). The source material was blood. The sequence was collected from a male donor with papillary thyroid cancer or a benign thyroid nodule (not recorded which). Some clones in this sample may be carry-over from other donors' samples. CDR3 bases: TGCGCCAGCAGCTTCCGGGACGGATCCTACGAGCAGTACTTC. The encoded protein is CASSFRDGSYEQYF.